The T cell receptor (beta chain) described here comes from a study of blood T cell repertoires in COVID-19. Germline loops: CDR1 KGHDR, CDR2 SFDVKD. This CDR3 contains 13 residues. Trimming took 4 bases from V and 8 from J, leaving 11 bases between them. The repertoire was sequenced with immunoSEQ multiplex PCR; TCRdb's copy has only in-frame clones and lacks some. The sample contains 200,000 to 250,000 clones, roughly nine tenths of which appear only once. The chain employs TRBV24-1 and TRBJ2-1, with unresolved D. The specimen was peripheral blood. The receptor was derived from a woman aged 45-65 years with COVID-19, enrolled during active disease. This CDR3 reads CATSDSDTHEQFF. DNA for the CDR3: TGTGCCACCAGTGACTCCGACACCCATGAGCAGTTCTTC.